This TCR beta chain was sequenced during a study of cytomegalovirus exposure and HLA in healthy donors. This CDR3 spans 13 amino acids. Germline loops: CDR1 SGHNT, CDR2 YENEEA. V lost 5 bases and J lost 4, with 9 bases in between. Profiling relied on immunoSEQ multiplex PCR, and the TCRdb table lists in-frame clones only, not all of them. This table has 85,000 to 130,000 clones, 88% appearing once. The study's findings and limits: According to the study, approximately 150 TCR beta chains were cytomegalovirus-associated. A few chains linked to CMV were shown in vitro to be specific for CMV antigens.

This clone has just a few counts. What it binds is unknown. The chain carries TRBV11-3 and TRBJ1-3; TRBD1 is a possible D gene (5 bases). The TCR comes from a woman younger than 30 in good health and CMV-seropositive. The sequencing input was PBMCs. The CDR3 sequence: CASSTGQGNTIYF. In DNA, the CDR3 is TGTGCCAGCAGCACTGGACAAGGAAACACCATATATTTT.